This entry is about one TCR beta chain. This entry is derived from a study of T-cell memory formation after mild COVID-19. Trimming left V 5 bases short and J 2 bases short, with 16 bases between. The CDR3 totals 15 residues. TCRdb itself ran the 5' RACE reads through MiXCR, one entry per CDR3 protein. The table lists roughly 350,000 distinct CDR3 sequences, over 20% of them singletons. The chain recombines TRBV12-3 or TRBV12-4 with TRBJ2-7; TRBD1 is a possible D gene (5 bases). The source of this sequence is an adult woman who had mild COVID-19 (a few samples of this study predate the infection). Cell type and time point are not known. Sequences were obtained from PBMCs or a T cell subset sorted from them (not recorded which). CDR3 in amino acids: CASSDYRTSPYEQYF. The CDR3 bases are TGTGCCAGCAGTGATTACAGGACGTCCCCCTACGAGCAGTACTTC.